A single sample is the source of the 20 T cell receptor beta chains below, sequenced in a study of cytomegalovirus exposure and HLA in healthy donors. 60 Vbeta and 13 Jbeta primers were used in PCR. Assay used: immunoSEQ multiplex PCR; TCRdb lists only in-frame clones, some missing. The table shows more than 80,000 clones, with 60% to 75% occurring only once. The source material was PBMCs. Every receptor here comes from a woman in her sixties or seventies in good health and CMV-seropositive.

This clone came up a few times. The rearrangement links TRBV6-1 to TRBJ1-5; TRBD1 is a possible D gene (5 bases). The V end was cut by 6 bases, the J end by 9 bases, with 12 bases between. The germline V gene encodes CDR1 MNHNS and CDR2 SASEGT. The CDR3 contains 12 residues. CDR3 amino acids: CASRGGTRPQHF. The CDR3 DNA is TGTGCCAGCAGGGGGGGGACCCGGCCCCAGCATTTT.

V gene TRBV18 combines with J gene TRBJ1-3; perhaps TRBD1 as D (6 bases). Trimming took 3 bases from V and 2 from J, leaving 11 bases between them. The CDR3 covers 15 residues. Germline values: CDR1 KGHSH, CDR2 LQKENI. The CDR3 loop is CASSPAAGAGNTIYF. In DNA form, the CDR3 reads TGTGCCAGCTCACCCGCTGCAGGGGCTGGAAACACCATATATTTT. The complete variable domain, with remaining parts taken from reference TRBV18 and TRBJ1-3, reads NAGVMQNPRHLVRRRGQEARLRCSPMKGHSHVYWYRQLPEEGLKFMVYLQKENIIDESGMPKERFSAEFPKEGPSILRIQQVVRGDSAAYFCASSPAAGAGNTIYFGEGSWLTVV.

This clone has a handful of counts. This chain joins TRBV7-3 and TRBJ2-3, with 7 bases matching TRBD2. The length of the CDR3 is 15 residues. CDR1 and CDR2 (germline): SGHTA, FQGTGA. Trimming took 3 bases from V and 5 from J; bases not matched to a gene: 8. The CDR3 DNA reads as TGTGCCAGCAGCTTCGGGGGAGGGCCCGGAGATACGCAGTATTTT. This codes for CASSFGGGPGDTQYF. The complete variable domain, with remaining parts taken from reference TRBV7-3 and TRBJ2-3, reads GAGVSQTPSNKVTEKGKYVELRCDPISGHTALYWYRQSLGQGPEFLIYFQGTGAADDSGLPNDRFFAVRPEGSVSTLKIQRTERGDSAVYLCASSFGGGPGDTQYFGPGTRLTVL.

The genes are TRBV2 and TRBJ2-7, with TRBD1 matching over 7 bases. CDR3 size: 12 residues. J gave up 1 base and V 11 bases, and 5 bases lay outside the gene matches. Germline-derived CDR1 and CDR2 are SNHLY and FYNNEI. This chain's CDR3 is CALGDSSYEQYF. The CDR3 nucleotides read TGTGCCTTGGGGGACAGTTCCTACGAGCAGTACTTC.

V gene TRBV5-4 combines with J gene TRBJ1-2; 10 bases line up with TRBD1. CDR3 length: 12 residues. The V segment lost 8 bases and the J segment 8 bases; nucleotides outside the gene matches: 6. The germline V gene encodes CDR1 SGHNT and CDR2 YYREEE (reference sequence). The CDR3 DNA follows: TGTGCCAGTTCGACAGGGGGCTACGGCTACACCTTC. Translation: CASSTGGYGYTF.

The rearrangement joins TRBV28 to TRBJ1-4; possible D gene TRBD1, 6 bases. CDR3 length: 13 amino acids. V lost 8 bases and J 6 bases, leaving 13 bases between the germline ends. Germline V lookup: CDR1 MDHEN, CDR2 SYDVKM. CDR3 sequence: CASYDRTYEKLFF. CDR3 coding DNA: TGTGCCAGCTACGACAGGACGTATGAAAAACTGTTTTTT.

The sample holds a few counts of this clone. V usage is TRBV5-1 and J usage is TRBJ2-3; D perhaps matches TRBD2 (6 bases). V lost 0 bases to trimming and J lost 4 bases, with 15 bases between them. The CDR3 sequence is 16 residues long. Germline-derived CDR1 and CDR2 are SGHRS and YFSETQ. CDR3 residues: CASSLAGVSASDTQYF. The CDR3 DNA is TGCGCCAGCAGCTTGGCGGGGGTTAGCGCCTCAGATACGCAGTATTTT. The full variable domain, with the rest looked up from reference TRBV5-1 and TRBJ2-3, is KAGVTQTPRYLIKTRGQQVTLSCSPISGHRSVSWYQQTPGQGLQFLFEYFSETQRNKGNFPGRFSGRQFSNSRSEMNVSTLELGDSALYLCASSLAGVSASDTQYFGPGTRLTVL.

V is TRBV7-2 and J is TRBJ2-2; 10 nucleotides agree with TRBD2. Unmatched junction bases numbered 12, after V lost 4 bases and J lost 7 bases. The CDR3 is 17 amino acids. The germline gives CDR1 SGHTA, CDR2 FQGNSA. CDR3: CASSYNSGGAVGGELFF. CDR3 nucleotides: TGTGCCAGCAGCTATAACAGCGGGGGGGCCGTGGGCGGGGAGCTGTTTTTT.

V usage is TRBV5-4 and J usage is TRBJ1-1; D is perhaps TRBD1 (5 bases). Trimming took off 5 bases at V and 6 bases at J, with 14 bases between the two ends. Per germline, CDR1 SGHNT and CDR2 YYREEE (reference sequence). The CDR3 sequence is 13 residues long. CDR3 in DNA: TGTGCCAGCAGTTCCAGCGGGGCCGCTGAAGCTTTCTTT. Translation: CASSSSGAAEAFF.

The rearrangement uses TRBV18 and TRBJ1-4, with D hard to call. Germline CDR1 is KGHSH and CDR2 is LQKENI. This CDR3 has 13 amino acids. V was cut by 6 bases and J by 6 bases, with 11 bases left in between. This CDR3 reads CASSRGEDEKLFF. As DNA, the CDR3 is TGTGCCAGCTCGCGCGGGGAGGATGAAAAACTGTTTTTT. Combining the CDR3 with reference TRBV18 and TRBJ1-4 gives the whole variable domain NAGVMQNPRHLVRRRGQEARLRCSPMKGHSHVYWYRQLPEEGLKFMVYLQKENIIDESGMPKERFSAEFPKEGPSILRIQQVVRGDSAAYFCASSRGEDEKLFFGSGTQLSVL.

This clone was found a few times. This rearrangement joins TRBV6-5 to TRBJ2-1; possibly TRBD2 for D (5 bases). CDR3 length equals 12 residues. Deletions cut 2 bases from V and 8 bases from J, with 7 bases between. The germline gives CDR1 MNHEY, CDR2 SVGAGI. The CDR3 protein is CASSYEGDEQFF. The CDR3 nucleotides are TGTGCCAGCAGTTACGAGGGAGATGAGCAGTTCTTC.

The J gene is TRBJ2-1, the V gene TRBV29-1; 8 bases align to TRBD1. CDR3 length equals 14 residues. The junction had 11 bases not matched to a gene; V was cut back by 7 bases and J by 6 bases. The germline CDR1 and CDR2 sequences are SQVTM and ANQGSEA. The chain's CDR3 is CSASRSGGFNEQFF. CDR3 coding DNA: TGCAGCGCGTCGAGGTCAGGGGGCTTCAATGAGCAGTTCTTC.

V and J are TRBV5-4 and TRBJ2-7; 7 positions match TRBD1. Germline CDR1 is SGHNT and CDR2 is YYREEE (reference sequence). The CDR3 is 13 residues long. V gave up 3 bases and J gave up 2 bases; unmatched junction bases: 2. The CDR3 here is CASSSGGTYEQYF. In DNA form, the CDR3 reads TGTGCCAGCAGCTCAGGGGGTACCTACGAGCAGTACTTC.

This clone was counted only a few times. The chain joins TRBV19 to TRBJ2-7; 12 bases match TRBD2. V lost 8 bases and J lost 3; bases outside the gene matches: 5. Germline V CDR1 and CDR2: LNHDA, SQIVND (reference sequence). This CDR3 is built from 14 residues. The CDR3 here is CASSTSGGVYEQYF. DNA for the CDR3: TGTGCCAGTTCGACTAGCGGGGGAGTCTACGAGCAGTACTTC. The complete variable domain, with remaining parts taken from reference TRBV19 and TRBJ2-7, reads DGGITQSPKYLFRKEGQNVTLSCEQNLNHDAMYWYRQDPGQGLRLIYYSQIVNDFQKGDIAEGYSVSREKKESFPLTVTSAQKNPTAFYLCASSTSGGVYEQYFGPGTRLTVT.

The V call is TRBV27, the J call TRBJ1-6; D is possibly TRBD1 (6 bases). CDR1 is MNHEY, CDR2 SMNVEV, per germline (reference sequence). CDR3 length equals 16 residues. Trimming stripped 2 bases from V and 0 bases from J, with 8 bases between. CDR3 region: CASSLQGNSYNSPLHF. The CDR3 nucleotides are TGTGCCAGCAGTTTACAGGGGAACTCCTATAATTCACCCCTCCACTTT.

CDR3 residues: CASSSQRGGQNEQFF. The CDR3 DNA follows: TGTGCCAGCAGCTCCCAGCGGGGGGGCCAAAATGAGCAGTTCTTC. The chain joins TRBV7-3 to TRBJ2-1; TRBD2 aligns across 10 bases. CDR1 and CDR2 from the germline V gene are SGHTA and FQGTGA. J was trimmed by 7 bases and V by 4 bases; bases with no gene match: 7. The CDR3 extends over 15 amino acids.

This clone was found a few times. The rearrangement links TRBV30 to TRBJ1-4, with D uncertain. This CDR3 is 15 amino acids long. V was trimmed by 2 bases and J by 3 bases, leaving 13 bases between them. Germline CDR1 and CDR2: GTSNPN and SVGIG (reference sequence). For the CDR3, the DNA is TGTGCCTGGAGTTTATCAGGACTATCTAATGAAAAACTGTTTTTT. This sequence encodes CAWSLSGLSNEKLFF.

V is TRBV2 and J is TRBJ2-1; 10 bases are a match to TRBD2. The germline V gene encodes CDR1 SNHLY and CDR2 FYNNEI. The junction had 7 bases not matched to a gene; V was cut back by 5 bases and J by 3 bases. The CDR3 covers 16 residues. CDR3 region: CASSTQAGGLYNEQFF. CDR3 DNA: TGTGCCAGCAGTACCCAAGCGGGAGGGCTCTACAATGAGCAGTTCTTC.

The rearrangement uses TRBV28 and TRBJ2-5; 8 nucleotides line up with TRBD1. The J call is in doubt because the DNA end fits TRBJ2-7 better. The CDR3 sequence is 13 residues long. Germline CDR1 reads MDHEN; CDR2 reads SYDVKM. CDR3 region: CASRGQGSYEQYF. DNA for the CDR3: TGTGCCAGCCGAGGACAGGGCTCCTACGAGCAGTACTTC.

The sample holds one count of this clone. The chain has TRBV6-4 and TRBJ2-3; a weak D match, TRBD1 (5 bases). Germline values: CDR1 MRHNA, CDR2 SNTAGT. With 0 bases removed from V and 4 bases from J, the gap between germline ends came to 8 bases. There are 14 residues in the CDR3. CDR3 loop: CASSDSTDSDTQYF. The CDR3 nucleotides read TGTGCCAGCAGTGACTCGACAGATTCAGATACGCAGTATTTT.